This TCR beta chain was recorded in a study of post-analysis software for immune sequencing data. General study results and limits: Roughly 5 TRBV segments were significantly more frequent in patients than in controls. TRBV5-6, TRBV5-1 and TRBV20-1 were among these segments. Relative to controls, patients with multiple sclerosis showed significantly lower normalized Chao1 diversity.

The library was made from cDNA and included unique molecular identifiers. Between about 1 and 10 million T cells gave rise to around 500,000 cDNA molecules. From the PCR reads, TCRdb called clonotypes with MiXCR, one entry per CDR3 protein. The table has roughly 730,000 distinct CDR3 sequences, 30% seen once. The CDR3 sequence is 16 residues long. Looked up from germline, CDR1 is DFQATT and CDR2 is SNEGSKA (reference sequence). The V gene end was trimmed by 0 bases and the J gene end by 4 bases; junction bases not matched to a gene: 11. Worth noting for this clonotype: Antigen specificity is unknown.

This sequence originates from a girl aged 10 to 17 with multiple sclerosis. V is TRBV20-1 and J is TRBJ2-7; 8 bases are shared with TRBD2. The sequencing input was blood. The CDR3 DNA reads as TGCAGTGCTAGAGATCTGCTGCTCCTAGCGGGTTACGAGCAGTACTTC. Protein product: CSARDLLLLAGYEQYF.